What follows describes a single T cell receptor (beta chain). TCRdb fed the RT-PCR reads into MiXCR, producing one record per CDR3 protein. Among about 24,000 distinct CDR3 sequences listed, less than 45% were seen once. The germline V gene has CDR1 SGHVS and CDR2 FQNEAQ. With 1 base removed from V and 4 bases from J, the gap between germline ends came to 13 bases. This CDR3 has 16 amino acids. The data stem from a study of patients and donors after allogeneic stem cell transplantation. This chain connects TRBV7-8 to TRBJ2-2, with a weak D call TRBD1 (5 bases). Source material: blood, either unsorted or a sorted T cell fraction (not recorded which). This clonotype was sampled from a human donor who was either an allogeneic HSCT recipient or a stem cell or donor lymphocyte infusion donor (not recorded which). It is not recorded whose cells these are; they may come from a transplant donor. The DNA for the CDR3 is TGTGCCAGCAGCTTAGTGGCAGGGCTGGGCACCGGGGAGCTGTTTTTT. Translation gives CASSLVAGLGTGELFF.